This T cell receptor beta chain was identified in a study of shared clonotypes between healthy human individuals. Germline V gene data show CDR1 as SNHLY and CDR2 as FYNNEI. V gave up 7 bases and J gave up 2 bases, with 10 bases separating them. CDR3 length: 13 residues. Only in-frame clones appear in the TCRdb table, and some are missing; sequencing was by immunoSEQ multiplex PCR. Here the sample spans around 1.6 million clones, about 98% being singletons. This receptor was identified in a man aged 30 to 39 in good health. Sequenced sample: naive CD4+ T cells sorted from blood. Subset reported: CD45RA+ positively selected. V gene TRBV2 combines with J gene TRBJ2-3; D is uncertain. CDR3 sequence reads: CASNLENTDTQYF. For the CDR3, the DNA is TGTGCCAGCAATCTGGAGAACACAGATACGCAGTATTTT.